The clone carrying this TCR beta chain was counted a few times. Researchers took RNA transcripts and amplified the TCR beta CDR3 regions from them. An initial round of RT-PCR targeting the TCR CDR3 relied on the HTBI primer set. MiXCR, applied by TCRdb to the multiplex PCR reads, yields one record per CDR3 protein. The table shows approximately 500,000 distinct CDR3 sequences, with just over 45% occurring only once. The source of the sample is a study of T cells in Graves' hyperthyroidism and ophthalmopathy. Graves' hyperthyroidism was deemed stable given no ophthalmopathy progression within 18 months. The CDR3 contains 11 residues. Germline CDR1 is SQVTM and CDR2 is ANQGSEA. V was pared by 8 bases and J by 0 bases, with 7 bases between.

This clonotype originated in a woman aged 18 to 35 with Graves' hyperthyroidism. The sequenced material came from peripheral blood or thyroid tissue (not recorded which). The chain employs TRBV29-1 and TRBJ1-1, with D uncertain. CDR3 loop: CSLAVNTEAFF. In DNA form, the CDR3 reads TGCAGCTTGGCAGTGAACACTGAAGCTTTCTTT.